This is a list of T cell receptor beta chains from one sample in a study of blood T cell repertoires in COVID-19. Libraries were prepared by immunoSEQ multiplex PCR; TCRdb keeps only in-frame clonotypes and omits some of them. The table records roughly 22,000 clones, about 81% of them present only once. The sample consisted of peripheral blood. The source of these receptors is a human donor in a cohort sampled during active COVID-19. Each CDR3 is given with its conserved first and last residue. The D gene is left open where the match is weak. Clone size is given for some rows only: seen once, a few or many times, or a class if the clone is expanded.

cdr3_length j_call clone_size d_call v_call cdr3_aa cdr3_nt
15 TRBJ1-5 few NA TRBV6-1 CASSDIGGARQPQHF TGTGCCAGCAGTGATATTGGGGGGGCTCGCCAGCCCCAGCATTTT
14 TRBJ2-1 NA TRBD2 TRBV3-1/TRBV3-2 CASSRSGTYNEQFF TGTGCCAGCAGCCGTAGCGGGACCTACAATGAGCAGTTCTTC
15 TRBJ2-7 once TRBD1 TRBV7-9 CASSRMGQGAYEQYF TGTGCCAGCAGCCGTATGGGACAGGGTGCCTACGAGCAGTACTTC
15 TRBJ2-1 few TRBD1 TRBV11-2 CASSLEGQGSNEQFF TGTGCCAGCAGCTTAGAAGGACAGGGGAGCAATGAGCAGTTCTTC
15 TRBJ1-6 NA NA TRBV7-2 CASSLVQAYNSPLHF TGTGCCAGCAGCTTAGTTCAGGCCTATAATTCACCCCTCCACTTT
15 TRBJ2-1 few TRBD1 TRBV5-1 CASSAGQGADNEQFF TGCGCCAGCAGCGCAGGACAGGGGGCGGACAATGAGCAGTTCTTC